The T cell receptor (beta chain) under discussion was sequenced for a study of T cells in Graves' hyperthyroidism and ophthalmopathy. Study information: Before treatment of any kind, peripheral blood was taken at initial diagnosis.

Amplified TCR beta CDR3 regions came from RNA transcripts. HTBI primers were used for first-round RT-PCR of the TCR CDR3. Each CDR3 protein gets one entry after TCRdb re-called the multiplex PCR reads with MiXCR. This table holds 300,000 to 350,000 distinct CDR3 sequences, over 15% found once. The table lists this clonotype with many counts. The antigen is undetermined. Overall study findings and caveats: Ophthalmopathy was identified by the model a median about six months ahead of onset. Blood also showed most of the thyroid clonotypes that were expanded above 0.001.

Patients showing uncontrolled infection, other autoimmune disease, pregnancy or lactation were ineligible. Trimming took 3 bases from V and 6 from J, leaving 9 bases between them. The CDR3 totals 12 residues. Sequencing was carried out using blood. V is TRBV12-3 or TRBV12-4 and J is TRBJ2-7; D call uncertain. The sequence derives from a man younger than 40 with Graves' hyperthyroidism. The CDR3: CASSFTLGEQYF. The CDR3 DNA reads as TGTGCCAGCAGTTTCACCCTCGGCGAGCAGTACTTC.